This passage covers 32 T cell receptor beta chains from one sample sequenced in a study of T cell changes during pregnancy in multiple sclerosis. Assay used: immunoSEQ multiplex PCR; TCRdb lists only in-frame clones, some missing. This table holds roughly 75,000 clones, over 75% found once. Sequencing used peripheral blood, obtained before pregnancy. The origin of the receptors is a female donor with multiple sclerosis, enrolled in a pregnancy study.

The chain uses TRBV27 and TRBJ1-1; 11 bases align to TRBD1. The V gene's germline CDR1 is MNHEY and CDR2 SMNVEV (reference sequence). Unmatched junction bases numbered 7, after V lost 5 bases and J lost 5 bases. The CDR3 covers 15 residues. CDR3 in amino acids: CASSRTGGGRTEAFF. The CDR3 DNA is TGTGCCAGCAGTAGGACAGGGGGCGGGAGGACTGAAGCTTTCTTT.

This chain uses TRBV7-3 with TRBJ2-2; D unclear. Germline-derived CDR1 and CDR2 are SGHTA and FQGTGA. The CDR3 length is 14 residues. Trimming left V 1 base short and J 1 base short, with 4 bases between. The CDR3 reads CASSLNRNTGELFF. In DNA, the CDR3 is TGTGCCAGCAGCTTAAACAGGAACACCGGGGAGCTGTTTTTT.

This rearrangement joins TRBV5-4 to TRBJ2-7; possible D gene TRBD1, 7 bases. The germline V gene has CDR1 SGHNT and CDR2 YYREEE (reference sequence). This CDR3 has 17 residues. The ends were cut back, 4 bases at V and 4 bases at J, with 24 bases in the middle. The CDR3 DNA reads as TGTGCCAGCAGCGGAGCCGCCCCGGGGACAGCGGGTTACGAGCAGTACTTC. Encoded protein: CASSGAAPGTAGYEQYF.

The chain links TRBV28 to TRBJ1-1; D not resolved. The CDR3 is 13 amino acids. Trimming removed 3 bases at V and 1 base at J, with 6 bases between. Germline CDR1 and CDR2: MDHEN and SYDVKM. Here the CDR3 reads CASSLRTNTEAFF. DNA of the CDR3: TGTGCCAGCAGTTTGCGCACGAACACTGAAGCTTTCTTT.

The rearrangement uses TRBV11-2 and TRBJ2-7; the match to TRBD1 covers 12 bases. J lost 4 bases, V lost 6 bases, and 13 bases had no gene match. The V gene's germline CDR1 is SGHAT and CDR2 FQNNGV. This CDR3 has 17 amino acids. CDR3 sequence: CASRLWGGTGGQYEQYF. In DNA, the CDR3 is TGTGCCAGCAGACTGTGGGGTGGGACAGGGGGCCAGTACGAGCAGTACTTC.

This clone was detected a few times. The gene calls are TRBV5-1 and TRBJ1-6; 10 nucleotides line up with TRBD1. The J segment lost 8 bases and the V segment lost 4 bases, leaving 3 bases of the junction unmatched. The CDR3 spans 14 residues. From germline, CDR1 is SGHRS and CDR2 YFSETQ. CDR3 sequence: CASSEGQGYSPLHF. The CDR3 nucleotides read TGCGCCAGCAGCGAGGGACAGGGGTATTCACCCCTCCACTTT.

The chain couples TRBV9 to TRBJ1-1, with 9 bases lining up with TRBD1. The CDR3 sequence is 20 residues long. CDR1 and CDR2 (germline): SGDLS, YYNGEE. The trim removed 3 bases at V and 2 bases at J, leaving 20 bases unmatched. CDR3 coding DNA: TGTGCCAGCAGCGGGCCACCTACGGGGACAGGGCCTTTCGATAACACTGAAGCTTTCTTT. Amino acid sequence: CASSGPPTGTGPFDNTEAFF.

The V and J genes are TRBV18 and TRBJ2-7; TRBD1 aligns across 11 bases. In germline, CDR1 is KGHSH, CDR2 LQKENI. This CDR3 spans 15 amino acids. The trim removed 3 bases at V and 2 bases at J, leaving 3 bases unmatched. The CDR3 protein is CASSPGQGDTYEQYF. In DNA form, the CDR3 reads TGTGCCAGCTCACCGGGACAGGGGGACACCTACGAGCAGTACTTC.

The chain combines TRBV10-1 with TRBJ1-5; D gene ambiguous. The CDR3 totals 13 residues. The germline V and J ends were trimmed by 3 bases and 4 bases, with 7 bases remaining between them. Germline CDR1 is WNHNN and CDR2 is SYGVQD (reference sequence). Here the CDR3 reads CASSDGPNQPQHF. CDR3 nucleotides: TGCGCCAGCAGTGATGGGCCGAATCAGCCCCAGCATTTT.

This clone has just one count. The V gene is TRBV19, the J gene TRBJ2-1; a possible D gene is TRBD1 (5 bases). Germline V CDR1 and CDR2: LNHDA, SQIVND (reference sequence). Trimming removed 3 bases at V and 5 bases at J, with 23 bases between. The CDR3 runs 18 residues. CDR3 DNA: TGTGCCAGTAGTATGGCGGCTCTGCGTTGGGGCCGGGACAATGAGCAGTTCTTC. As protein: CASSMAALRWGRDNEQFF.

The chain uses TRBV5-1 and TRBJ2-7, with 9 nucleotides matching TRBD2. The CDR3 loop spans 15 amino acids. Per the germline V gene, CDR1 is SGHRS and CDR2 is YFSETQ. Losses at the gene ends were 5 bases for V and 0 bases for J; bases not matched to a gene: 6. The CDR3 protein is CASRSGGLDSYEQYF. The CDR3 nucleotides are TGCGCCAGCAGAAGCGGGGGGCTTGACTCCTACGAGCAGTACTTC. The full variable domain, in which reference TRBV5-1 and TRBJ2-7 provide the parts outside the CDR3, is KAGVTQTPRYLIKTRGQQVTLSCSPISGHRSVSWYQQTPGQGLQFLFEYFSETQRNKGNFPGRFSGRQFSNSRSEMNVSTLELGDSALYLCASRSGGLDSYEQYFGPGTRLTVT.

V gene TRBV7-2 combines with J gene TRBJ2-3; a weak D match, TRBD2 (7 bases). Germline V lookup: CDR1 SGHTA, CDR2 FQGNSA. V lost 3 bases to trimming and J lost 8 bases, with 12 bases between them. The CDR3 is made up of 13 amino acids. CDR3 in DNA: TGTGCCAGCAGCTTCGGGGGGCGGGGTACGCAGTATTTT. It is translated as CASSFGGRGTQYF.

The rearrangement uses TRBV18 and TRBJ2-7; weak D call: TRBD1 (5 bases). This CDR3 spans 14 amino acids. The V gene's germline CDR1 is KGHSH and CDR2 LQKENI. The V gene lost 0 bases and the J gene lost 0 bases, with 6 bases spanning the gap. The CDR3 region is CASSPPGLSYEQYF. CDR3 DNA sequence: TGTGCCAGCTCACCACCGGGGCTCTCCTACGAGCAGTACTTC.

V is TRBV7-8 and J is TRBJ2-7, with a possible D match to TRBD1 (6 bases). The CDR3 loop spans 17 amino acids. Trimming removed 1 base from V and 1 base from J, with 17 bases in between. Germline CDR1 is SGHVS and CDR2 is FQNEAQ. CDR3: CASSLVDRTKPSYEQYF. In DNA form, the CDR3 reads TGTGCCAGCAGCTTAGTAGACAGGACCAAGCCATCCTACGAGCAGTACTTC.

In regard to this clone: This sequence may be a read error, since a much larger clone differs from it by one base. Other DNA sequences in this sample translate to the same CDR3. The genes are TRBV6-4 and TRBJ2-3; 10 positions match TRBD2. The germline gives CDR1 MRHNA, CDR2 SNTAGT. This CDR3 spans 15 amino acids. Trimming took 0 bases from V and 4 from J; bases not matched to a gene: 1. The chain's CDR3 is CASSDSSGGADTQYF. The CDR3, as DNA: TGTGCCAGCAGTGACTCGAGCGGGGGGGCAGATACGCAGTATTTT.

The rearrangement links TRBV5-6 to TRBJ1-2; possibly TRBD1 for D (5 bases). The CDR3 is 14 amino acids. V dropped 3 bases and J dropped 4 bases, with 13 bases sitting between them. The germline gives CDR1 SGHDT, CDR2 YYEEEE. CDR3 loop: CASSSGGGIYGYTF. The CDR3 nucleotides read TGTGCCAGCAGCTCGGGGGGTGGTATCTATGGCTACACCTTC. The full variable domain, completed using reference TRBV5-6 and TRBJ1-2, is DAGVTQSPTHLIKTRGQQVTLRCSPKSGHDTVSWYQQALGQGPQFIFQYYEEEERQRGNFPDRFSGHQFPNYSSELNVNALLLGDSALYLCASSSGGGIYGYTFGSGTRLTVV.

This clone was seen once. This chain links TRBV5-4 with TRBJ1-2; possible D gene TRBD1, 5 bases. Per the germline V gene, CDR1 is SGHNT and CDR2 is YYREEE (reference sequence). Deletions cut 0 bases from V and 6 bases from J, with 12 bases between. This CDR3 is 14 amino acids long. The DNA for the CDR3 is TGTGCCAGCAGCTTGGGTGGGGGGAGGAATGGCTACACCTTC. This encodes CASSLGGGRNGYTF.

The rearrangement joins TRBV7-2 to TRBJ2-2; 9 nucleotides line up with TRBD1. The CDR3 has 14 amino acids. The V gene end was trimmed by 5 bases and the J gene end by 6 bases; junction bases not matched to a gene: 4. Germline V CDR1 and CDR2: SGHTA, FQGNSA. The CDR3 nucleotides are TGTGCCAGCAGCGGGGACAGGGCTGCCGGGGAGCTGTTTTTT. This sequence encodes CASSGDRAAGELFF.

The chain uses TRBV11-2 and TRBJ1-5; 8 bases align to TRBD1. The CDR3 sequence is 14 residues long. Looked up from germline, CDR1 is SGHAT and CDR2 is FQNNGV. With 6 bases clipped from V and 4 bases from J, the junction kept 5 bases outside the gene matches. CDR3 in amino acids: CASSFGQGNQPQHF. Here the CDR3 DNA reads TGTGCCAGCAGTTTTGGACAGGGAAATCAGCCCCAGCATTTT.

The chain combines TRBV28 with TRBJ1-6; 10 nucleotides agree with TRBD1. Germline values: CDR1 MDHEN, CDR2 SYDVKM. J gave up 9 bases and V 4 bases, and 3 bases lay outside the gene matches. The CDR3 length is 14 residues. In DNA, the CDR3 is TGTGCCAGCAGTTCGGGACAGGGGACTTCACCCCTCCACTTT. Amino acid sequence: CASSSGQGTSPLHF.

The chain joins TRBV5-3 to TRBJ1-5, with TRBD1 identical over 8 bases. TRBV5-3 carries the ORF label, with uncertain function. V was clipped by 8 bases and J by 5 bases; unmatched bases: 12. The CDR3 runs to 15 residues. CDR3 bases: TGTGCCAGTTACGGACAGGGCCGGAGACATCAGCCCCAGCATTTT. This translates into CASYGQGRRHQPQHF.

The chain joins TRBV7-2 to TRBJ2-3, with 9 bases that match TRBD1. This CDR3 is built from 14 residues. The V segment lost 11 bases and the J segment 5 bases; nucleotides outside the gene matches: 11. CDR1 SGHTA and CDR2 FQGNSA come from the germline V gene. This CDR3 is CAGQGSMSGDTQYF. CDR3 coding DNA: TGTGCCGGACAGGGGTCGATGAGTGGAGATACGCAGTATTTT.

This chain connects TRBV28 to TRBJ2-7; 8 bases match TRBD1. Germline assignment: CDR1 MDHEN and CDR2 SYDVKM. The CDR3 consists of 15 residues. V shed 9 bases and J 4 bases; nucleotides not matched to a gene: 14. The CDR3 here is CASGGRQGSKYEQYF. The CDR3 coding sequence is TGTGCCAGTGGGGGGAGACAGGGGAGTAAATACGAGCAGTACTTC.

The chain combines TRBV15 with TRBJ2-2, with 9 positions matching TRBD1. The CDR3 sequence is 14 residues long. Germline V gene data show CDR1 as LNHNV and CDR2 as YYDKDF (reference sequence). The V gene end was trimmed by 3 bases and the J gene end by 7 bases; junction bases not matched to a gene: 3. This CDR3 reads CATSRTGGIGELFF. CDR3 DNA: TGTGCCACCAGCAGGACAGGGGGAATCGGGGAGCTGTTTTTT. The variable domain in full, completed from reference TRBV15 and TRBJ2-2, reads DAMVIQNPRYQVTQFGKPVTLSCSQTLNHNVMYWYQQKSSQAPKLLFHYYDKDFNNEADTPDNFQSRRPNTSFCFLDIRSPGLGDTAMYLCATSRTGGIGELFFGEGSRLTVL.

The V gene is TRBV5-1, the J gene TRBJ2-7; 8 nucleotides agree with TRBD2. The V segment lost 0 bases and the J segment 2 bases; nucleotides outside the gene matches: 7. Per the germline V gene, CDR1 is SGHRS and CDR2 is YFSETQ. The CDR3 covers 16 residues. The CDR3 spells CASSLGFRGGTYEQYF. DNA of the CDR3: TGCGCCAGCAGCTTGGGATTCCGGGGGGGTACCTACGAGCAGTACTTC.

This clone occurred a few times. The rearrangement joins TRBV4-2 to TRBJ2-7, with D unclear. Trimming took off 0 bases at V and 0 bases at J, with 9 bases between the two ends. This CDR3 has 15 residues. Germline-derived CDR1 and CDR2 are LGHNA and YNFKEQ. The CDR3: CASSQETGSSYEQYF. The CDR3, as DNA: TGTGCCAGCAGCCAAGAAACCGGGTCCTCCTACGAGCAGTACTTC.

The chain recombines TRBV9 with TRBJ2-5; no clear D gene. CDR1 and CDR2 from the germline V gene are SGDLS and YYNGEE. V lost 0 bases and J 5 bases, leaving 8 bases between the germline ends. CDR3 length: 13 amino acids. CDR3 sequence: CASSVGRQETQYF. The CDR3 coding sequence is TGTGCCAGCAGCGTAGGTCGTCAGGAGACCCAGTACTTC. Complete variable domain (other parts from reference TRBV9 and TRBJ2-5): DSGVTQTPKHLITATGQRVTLRCSPRSGDLSVYWYQQSLDQGLQFLIQYYNGEERAKGNILERFSAQQFPDLHSELNLSSLELGDSALYFCASSVGRQETQYFGPGTRLLVL.

J is TRBJ1-4 and V is TRBV4-3; the D gene is possibly TRBD1 (5 bases). Trimming left V 0 bases short and J 4 bases short, with 15 bases between. Germline V gene lookup returns CDR1 LGHNA and CDR2 YSLEER. The CDR3 has 17 amino acids. The CDR3 sequence is CASSQEPQGGVNEKLFF. The CDR3 nucleotides read TGCGCCAGCAGCCAAGAACCCCAAGGAGGGGTTAATGAAAAACTGTTTTTT.

This chain connects TRBV28 to TRBJ1-6; a weak D match, TRBD1 (5 bases). V was clipped by 4 bases and J by 0 bases, with 10 bases between them. This CDR3 region has 16 residues. CDR1 and CDR2 from the germline V gene are MDHEN and SYDVKM. DNA for the CDR3: TGTGCCAGCAGTTCGCTGACAGACTCCTATAATTCACCCCTCCACTTT. The encoded protein is CASSSLTDSYNSPLHF. Combining the CDR3 with reference TRBV28 and TRBJ1-6 gives the whole variable domain DVKVTQSSRYLVKRTGEKVFLECVQDMDHENMFWYRQDPGLGLRLIYFSYDVKMKEKGDIPEGYSVSREKKERFSLILESASTNQTSMYLCASSSLTDSYNSPLHFGNGTRLTVT.

The rearrangement uses TRBV9 and TRBJ1-3; perhaps TRBD1 as D (5 bases). This CDR3 has 15 residues. The V gene lost 4 bases and the J gene lost 2 bases, with 13 bases spanning the gap. Germline loops: CDR1 SGDLS, CDR2 YYNGEE. This chain's CDR3 is CASSPDLGAGNTIYF. CDR3 coding DNA: TGTGCCAGCAGCCCTGACTTAGGGGCTGGAAACACCATATATTTT.

The rearrangement uses TRBV5-1 and TRBJ1-2; D not certain. Looked up from germline, CDR1 is SGHRS and CDR2 is YFSETQ. The CDR3 spans 14 residues. V gave up 2 bases and J gave up 6 bases, with 14 bases separating them. The CDR3 here is CASSFAERRDGYTF. CDR3 nucleotide sequence: TGCGCCAGCAGCTTTGCCGAGAGACGGGATGGCTACACCTTC.

This chain links TRBV6-1 with TRBJ1-2; TRBD1 agrees at 10 bases. This CDR3 is 12 amino acids long. The germline V gene has CDR1 MNHNS and CDR2 SASEGT. Trimming at V came to 7 bases and at J to 8 bases, leaving 4 bases not matched to a gene. The CDR3 DNA reads TGTGCCAGCACTGGACAGGGGGACGGCTACACCTTC. Amino acids: CASTGQGDGYTF.